A selection of T cell receptor beta chains follows, all from one sample in a study of OX40 agonist ivuxolimab in advanced cancers. Sequencing used immunoSEQ multiplex PCR; TCRdb keeps in-frame clones, though not all of them. The table lists over 65,000 clones, about nine tenths of them singletons, with approximately 0.5% in the top ten. The specimen comprised CD4+ or CD8+ T cells sorted from blood, sampled in a trial of the OX40 agonist ivuxolimab. The source is an adult with an advanced solid tumor such as melanoma, head and neck, liver or kidney cancer. Each CDR3 is given with its conserved first and last residue. Each record gives: clone size, J gene, V gene, D gene, CDR3 DNA, CDR3 protein. D genes are given only for firm matches. Not all rows give a size; the values are once, few, many and, for expanded clones, a class.

-,TRBJ2-5,TRBV7-2,TRBD1,TGTGCCAGCAGCCTCAGGACAGGGGTCGGCGAGACCCAGTACTTC,CASSLRTGVGETQYF
-,TRBJ2-7,TRBV7-9,-,TGTGCCAGCAGCCCATTCAGTATCACAGGGTCCTACGAGCAGTACTTC,CASSPFSITGSYEQYF
few,TRBJ1-5,TRBV10-3,-,TGTGCCATCAGTGCCGGGATCGAGCTGCCCCAGCATTTT,CAISAGIELPQHF
-,TRBJ1-5,TRBV6-5,-,TGTGCCAGCAGTTACGAGGATTGGGGTAATCAGCCCCAGCATTTT,CASSYEDWGNQPQHF
-,TRBJ2-1,TRBV7-2,TRBD1,TGTGCCAGCAGCACGGACTCAGGGGGTTACAATGAGCAGTTCTTC,CASSTDSGGYNEQFF
-,TRBJ2-1,TRBV2,TRBD2,TGTGCCAGCACTCGGGGGGGGGAAACCAATGAGCAGTTCTTC,CASTRGGETNEQFF
-,TRBJ2-3,TRBV11-1,TRBD1,TGTGCCAGCAGCTTGGGGACAGGGGCAGATACGCAGTATTTT,CASSLGTGADTQYF
-,TRBJ2-7,TRBV9,-,TGTGCCAGCGGTGGAGGAGCTGGAGAGCAGTACTTC,CASGGGAGEQYF
few,TRBJ1-2,TRBV19,TRBD1,TGTGCCAGTAGTTCCCGGGACAGGGGGGGGTCTGGCTACACCTTC,CASSSRDRGGSGYTF
-,TRBJ2-7,TRBV11-2,TRBD2,TGTGCCAGCAGTCCAGTAGCGGGAGGGCCCTACGAGCAGTACTTC,CASSPVAGGPYEQYF
-,TRBJ2-3,TRBV30,-,TGTGCCTGGAGTGCTGGGGTAGAGTGGACGCAGTATTTT,CAWSAGVEWTQYF
-,TRBJ2-7,TRBV6-1,-,TGTGCCAGCAGCGCAATGGGAATCGAGCAGTACTTC,CASSAMGIEQYF
-,TRBJ1-5,TRBV2,-,TGTGCCAGCAGTTACGGATTTAGCAATCAGCCCCAGCATTTT,CASSYGFSNQPQHF
-,TRBJ2-3,TRBV11-2,-,TGTGCCAGCAGCTTCGGGGTTGAGTCAGATACGCAGTATTTT,CASSFGVESDTQYF
-,TRBJ2-7,TRBV4-3,-,TGCGCCAGCAGCCAAGATCTGGCTAGCTCCAGCTACGAGCAGTACTTC,CASSQDLASSSYEQYF
-,TRBJ2-7,TRBV28,-,TGTGCCAGCGGGGGTCGGGACTCCTCGGGGTCCTACGAGCAGTACTTC,CASGGRDSSGSYEQYF
-,TRBJ2-3,TRBV10-3,-,TGTGCCATCAGTGATTGGGGTGGTACGCAGTATTTT,CAISDWGGTQYF
-,TRBJ2-5,TRBV19,TRBD2,TGTGCCAGTAGTAATACTCTAGCGGGAGAGGCAGGAGAGACCCAGTACTTC,CASSNTLAGEAGETQYF
-,TRBJ1-2,TRBV19,TRBD1,TGTGCCAGTAGCCCCGGGACAGGGAACTATGGCTACACCTTC,CASSPGTGNYGYTF
-,TRBJ2-6,TRBV10-3,-,TGTGCCATCAGTGCAGGGGCCTCTGGGGCCAACGTCCTGACTTTC,CAISAGASGANVLTF
-,TRBJ2-5,TRBV11-3,TRBD1,TGTGCCAGCAGTCCCGACAGGGGAGAGACCCAGTACTTC,CASSPDRGETQYF
once,TRBJ2-6,TRBV5-1,TRBD1,TGCGCCAGCAGCATTGAACAGGGGGCGACTGGGGCCAACGTCCTGACTTTC,CASSIEQGATGANVLTF
-,TRBJ1-2,TRBV4-3,-,TGCGCCAGCAGCCAGCAGAACGGGCGCGGCGAGGGCTACACCTTC,CASSQQNGRGEGYTF
-,TRBJ1-4,TRBV11-3,-,TGTGCCAGCAGCATCGGGACAGAAAAACTGTTTTTT,CASSIGTEKLFF
once,TRBJ2-7,TRBV7-9,-,TGTGCCAGCAGCTTAATGGGGCAGGACCAGTACTTC,CASSLMGQDQYF
-,TRBJ1-2,TRBV19,-,TGTGCCAGTAGTAGGCCCGGGGGGATCTATGGCTACACCTTC,CASSRPGGIYGYTF
-,TRBJ2-1,TRBV7-3,TRBD2,TGTGCCAGCAGCTCCCGGACTAGCGGATACAATGAGCAGTTCTTC,CASSSRTSGYNEQFF
-,TRBJ2-7,TRBV30,-,TGTGCCTGGAGTGTAGGCGGGACCTTCCCTCCAAGCTCCTACGAGCAGTACTTC,CAWSVGGTFPPSSYEQYF
-,TRBJ1-5,TRBV19,-,TGTGCCAGTAGTATACCCCAGGGCCGGGATCAGCCCCAGCATTTT,CASSIPQGRDQPQHF
-,TRBJ1-5,TRBV13,-,TGTGCCAGCAGCCCCTCGTGGAGGGGCAATCAGCCCCAGCATTTT,CASSPSWRGNQPQHF
few,TRBJ1-2,TRBV27,TRBD1,TGTGCCAGCAGTGGGACAGCACATTGGAGGGGCTACACCTTC,CASSGTAHWRGYTF
-,TRBJ2-7,TRBV9,TRBD1,TGTGCCAGCAGCGCCGGACAGGGGCACTACGAGCAGTACTTC,CASSAGQGHYEQYF
-,TRBJ2-6,TRBV9,-,TGTGCCAGCAGCGCGAAATTCACAGGGCCTGGGGCCAACGTCCTGACTTTC,CASSAKFTGPGANVLTF
-,TRBJ2-1,TRBV15,-,TGTGCCACCTCGGCGGGCTCCTCCTACAATGAGCAGTTCTTC,CATSAGSSYNEQFF
-,TRBJ2-2,TRBV7-3,TRBD2,TGTGCCAGCAGCGCATCCGGGACTAGCGGGAGAAGGACCGGGGAGCTGTTTTTT,CASSASGTSGRRTGELFF
-,TRBJ2-7,TRBV7-2,-,TGTGCCAGCAGCTTAGACCCTCCTGGGGAGATCCCCTACGAGCAGTACTTC,CASSLDPPGEIPYEQYF